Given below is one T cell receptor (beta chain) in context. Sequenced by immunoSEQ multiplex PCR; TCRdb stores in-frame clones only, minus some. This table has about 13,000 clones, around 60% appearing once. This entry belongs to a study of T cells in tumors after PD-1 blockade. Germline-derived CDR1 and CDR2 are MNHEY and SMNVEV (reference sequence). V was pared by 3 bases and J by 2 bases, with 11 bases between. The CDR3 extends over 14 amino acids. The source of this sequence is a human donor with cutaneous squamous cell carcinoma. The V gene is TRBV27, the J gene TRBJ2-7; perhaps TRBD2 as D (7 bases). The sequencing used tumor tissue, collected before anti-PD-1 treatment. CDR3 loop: CASSFYGGPYEQYF. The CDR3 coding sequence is TGTGCCAGCAGTTTCTACGGGGGGCCCTACGAGCAGTACTTC.